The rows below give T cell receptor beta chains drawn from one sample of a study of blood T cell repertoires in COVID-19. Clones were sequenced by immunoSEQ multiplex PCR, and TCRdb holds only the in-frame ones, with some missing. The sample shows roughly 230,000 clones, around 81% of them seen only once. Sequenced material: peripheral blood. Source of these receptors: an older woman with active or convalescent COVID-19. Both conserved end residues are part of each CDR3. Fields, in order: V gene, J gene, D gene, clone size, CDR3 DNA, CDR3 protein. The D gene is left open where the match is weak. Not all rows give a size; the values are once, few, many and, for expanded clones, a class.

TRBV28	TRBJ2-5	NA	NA	TGTGCCAGCAGTAGGGTGGGGGGGCAACAAGAGACCCAGTACTTC	CASSRVGGQQETQYF
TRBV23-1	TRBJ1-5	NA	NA	TGCGCCAGCAGTCCTGGACAGCCTAATAATCAGCCCCAGCATTTT	CASSPGQPNNQPQHF
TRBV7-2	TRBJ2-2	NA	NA	TGTGCCAGCAGCCTAGCAGGGGCCCCATCCGGGGAGCTGTTTTTT	CASSLAGAPSGELFF
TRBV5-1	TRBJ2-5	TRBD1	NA	TGCGCCAGCAGCTTGGCCCCGCAGACAGGGGATGGGGAGACCCAGTACTTC	CASSLAPQTGDGETQYF
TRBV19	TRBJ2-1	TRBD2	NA	TGTGCCAGTAGTATAGTAGCGGGAGACTTGGGTGAGCAGTTCTTC	CASSIVAGDLGEQFF
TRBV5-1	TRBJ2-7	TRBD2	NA	TGCGCCAGCAGCTTGGCCGGCGGGAGGGCCTCCGAGCAGTACTTC	CASSLAGGRASEQYF
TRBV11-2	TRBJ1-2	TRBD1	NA	TGTGCCAGCAGCCAGAGGCAGGGGGTTTTTTCTCTGTATGGCTACACCTTC	CASSQRQGVFSLYGYTF
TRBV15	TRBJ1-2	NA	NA	TGTGCCACCAGCCGAAACAGGGCTGATGGCTACACCTTC	CATSRNRADGYTF
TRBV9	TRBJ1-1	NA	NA	TGTGCCAGCAGCGTACGACAAGGCCCGAACACTGAAGCTTTCTTT	CASSVRQGPNTEAFF
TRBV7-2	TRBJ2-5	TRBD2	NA	TGTGCCAGCAGCGGCCGACTAGCGGGGGAAGAGACCCAGTACTTC	CASSGRLAGEETQYF
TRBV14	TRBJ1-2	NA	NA	TGTGCCAGCAGCCGAGAGACAGCCTATGGCTACACCTTC	CASSRETAYGYTF
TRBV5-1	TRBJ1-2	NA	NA	TGCGCCAGCAGCTCCGACAGGAACCCGGTTGGGGGCTACACCTTC	CASSSDRNPVGGYTF
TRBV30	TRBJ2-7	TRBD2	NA	TGTGCCTGCTCTAGCGGGAGATCCCACGAGCAGTACTTC	CACSSGRSHEQYF
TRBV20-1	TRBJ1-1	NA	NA	TGCCGCGTGGCGGCGAACACTGAAGCTTTCTTT	CRVAANTEAFF
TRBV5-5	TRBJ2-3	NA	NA	TGTGCCAGCAGCTGGAGGGTAGGAGATACGCAGTATTTT	CASSWRVGDTQYF
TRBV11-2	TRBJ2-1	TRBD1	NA	TGTGCCAGCAGCTTAGAGACAGGGTCCCTACAGTTCTTC	CASSLETGSLQFF
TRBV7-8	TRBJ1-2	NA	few	TGTGCCAGCAGCGCATCGGGGTTGGGAGGCTACACCTTC	CASSASGLGGYTF
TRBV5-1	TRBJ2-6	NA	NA	TGCGCCAGCATCCCATCCCCAGGGGCTGGGGCCAACGTCCTGACTTTC	CASIPSPGAGANVLTF
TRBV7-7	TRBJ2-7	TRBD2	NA	TGTGCTAGCAGCCCCGAATTAGCGGGGTTCTACGAGCAGTACTTC	CASSPELAGFYEQYF
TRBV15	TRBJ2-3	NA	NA	TGTGCCACCAGCAGAGATGAGAAAGATACGCAGTATTTT	CATSRDEKDTQYF
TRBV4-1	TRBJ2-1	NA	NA	TGCGCCAGCAGCCAAGGCGGGGTTAGCGGTTACAATGAGCAGTTCTTC	CASSQGGVSGYNEQFF
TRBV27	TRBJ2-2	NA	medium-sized	TGTGCCAGCGCTGCAGGGGCAGTCACCGGGGAGCTGTTTTTT	CASAAGAVTGELFF
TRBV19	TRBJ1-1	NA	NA	TGTGCCAGTAGCCTAGCGCAGGGAAGGACTGAAGCTTTCTTT	CASSLAQGRTEAFF
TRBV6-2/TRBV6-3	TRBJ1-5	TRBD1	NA	TGTGCCAGCAGTACCGACAGGGTCCGGAAAAATCAGCCCCAGCATTTT	CASSTDRVRKNQPQHF
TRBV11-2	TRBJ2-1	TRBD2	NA	TGTGCCAGCAGCTTCTCCGGGACTACCGACAATGAGCAGTTCTTC	CASSFSGTTDNEQFF
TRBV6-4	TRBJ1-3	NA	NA	TGTGCCAGCAGTGACTCGGGGCATGCAAACACCATATATTTT	CASSDSGHANTIYF
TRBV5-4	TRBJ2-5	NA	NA	TGTGCCAGCAGCTTGCGGCAGGGCAAAGAGACCCAGTACTTC	CASSLRQGKETQYF
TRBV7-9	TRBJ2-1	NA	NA	TGTGCCAGCAGCTTAAGTTTGAGGCTGAATGAGCAGTTCTTC	CASSLSLRLNEQFF
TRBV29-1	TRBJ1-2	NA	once	TGCAGCGTTTACAGCTCCCGACCGCAGACACCCAACAATGGCTACACCTTC	CSVYSSRPQTPNNGYTF
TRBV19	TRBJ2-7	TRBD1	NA	TGTGCCAGTAGTCTTCCGGACAGGCCACAATACGAGCAGTACTTC	CASSLPDRPQYEQYF
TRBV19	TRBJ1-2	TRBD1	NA	TGTGCCAGTAGTCGTATGGGACAGGGTGGCTATGGCTACACCTTC	CASSRMGQGGYGYTF
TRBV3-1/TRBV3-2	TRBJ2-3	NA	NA	TGTGCCAGCAGCCAAGTAAGGACAACGAGCACAGATACGCAGTATTTT	CASSQVRTTSTDTQYF
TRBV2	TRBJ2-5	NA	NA	TGTGCCAGCAGGGGTGGCGGATTCCAAGAGACCCAGTACTTC	CASRGGGFQETQYF
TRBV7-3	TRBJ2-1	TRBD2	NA	TGTGCCAGCAGCTCCGGACTAGCGGGAGGAGGGAATGAGCAGTTCTTC	CASSSGLAGGGNEQFF
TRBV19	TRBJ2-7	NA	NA	TGTGCCAGCCTCTACGAGCAGTACTTC	CASLYEQYF
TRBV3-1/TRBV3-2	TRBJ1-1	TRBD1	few	TGTGCCAGCAGCCAAGGGGACAGGAACACTGAAGCTTTCTTT	CASSQGDRNTEAFF
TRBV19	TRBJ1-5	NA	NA	TGTGCCAGTAGTATAGCAGGGGTTGGCAATCAGCCCCAGCATTTT	CASSIAGVGNQPQHF
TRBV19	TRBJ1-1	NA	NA	TGTGCCAGTAGTATTACGGTGAACACTGAAGCTTTCTTT	CASSITVNTEAFF
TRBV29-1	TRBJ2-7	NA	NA	TGCAGCGCTGAGATAGCGGGACAGGGAAAATTCGAGCAGTACTTC	CSAEIAGQGKFEQYF
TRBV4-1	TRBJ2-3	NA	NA	TGCGCCAGCAGCCAAGATGGGCAGGGGGGTTACACAGATACGCAGTATTTT	CASSQDGQGGYTDTQYF
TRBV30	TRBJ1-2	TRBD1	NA	TGTGCCTCTTGGCCTCAGGGGGCGAGGGATGGCTACACCTTC	CASWPQGARDGYTF
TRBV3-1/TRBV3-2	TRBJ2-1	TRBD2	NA	TGTGCCAGCAGCCATGCAACTAGCGGCCCCTACAATGAGCAGTTCTTC	CASSHATSGPYNEQFF